The 13 T cell receptor beta chains in this list originate from one sample, sequenced in a study of T-cell reconstitution after alpha-beta-depleted transplantation in children. Unique molecular identifiers were incorporated when the TCRbeta library was constructed. TCRdb re-analysed the PCR reads in MiXCR, keeping a single row per CDR3 protein. The table has fewer than 550,000 distinct CDR3 sequences, around 16% seen once; the top ten hold roughly 27%. This sample comprised PBMCs, mostly from graft donor cells, obtained 360 days after TCRalphabeta/CD19-depleted stem cell transplant. These receptor sequences come from a boy under two years old who had a stem cell transplant for Wiskott-Aldrich syndrome, so the T cells may come from the graft donor.

The sample holds a few counts of this clonotype. CDR3 nucleotide sequence: TGTGCCACCAGTGAAGGCCCGGGACAGGCAACCTACGAGCAGTACTTC. Protein: CATSEGPGQATYEQYF. The rearrangement links TRBV24-1 to TRBJ2-7; the match to TRBD1 covers 8 bases. Germline values: CDR1 KGHDR, CDR2 SFDVKD. The CDR3 is made up of 16 amino acids. The ends lost 4 bases at V and 2 bases at J; junction bases unmatched: 9.

The V call is TRBV2, the J call TRBJ2-1; D is tentatively TRBD1 or TRBD2 (5 bases each). CDR1 is SNHLY, CDR2 FYNNEI, per germline. V was cut by 5 bases and J by 4 bases, with 12 bases left in between. This CDR3 comprises 14 residues. The CDR3 loop is CASSRGATYNEQFF. The DNA of the CDR3 is TGTGCCAGCAGTCGGGGCGCAACATACAATGAGCAGTTCTTC. Filled out from reference TRBV2 and TRBJ2-1, the complete variable domain reads EPEVTQTPSHQVTQMGQEVILRCVPISNHLYFYWYRQILGQKVEFLVSFYNNEISEKSEIFDDQFSVERPDGSNFTLKIRSTKLEDSAMYFCASSRGATYNEQFFGPGTRLTVL.

The rearrangement uses TRBV2 and TRBJ2-7; a possible D gene is TRBD1 (6 bases). The germline V gene has CDR1 SNHLY and CDR2 FYNNEI. The CDR3 length is 13 residues. The V end lost 5 bases, the J end lost 4 bases, and 12 bases lay between the germline ends. CDR3 DNA: TGTGCCAGCAGTACAGGGTCTGGATACGAGCAGTACTTC. It translates to CASSTGSGYEQYF.

In its sample, this clonotype was seen many times. This rearrangement joins TRBV29-1 to TRBJ1-2; the match to TRBD1 covers 11 bases. Trimming at V came to 1 base and at J to 2 bases, leaving 9 bases not matched to a gene. This CDR3 is built from 17 residues. Germline V CDR1 and CDR2: SQVTM, ANQGSEA. This CDR3 reads CSVEVGTGGGYNYGYTF. The CDR3 bases are TGCAGCGTTGAAGTGGGGACAGGGGGTGGCTACAACTATGGCTACACCTTC.

In its sample, this clonotype was seen a few times. This chain joins TRBV6-1 and TRBJ2-7; the match to TRBD1 covers 9 bases. The germline V gene has CDR1 MNHNS and CDR2 SASEGT. V lost 6 bases and J lost 6; bases outside the gene matches: 3. This CDR3 is 12 amino acids long. CDR3 bases: TGTGCCAGCAGGACGACAGGGGGCGAGCAGTACTTC. It specifies CASRTTGGEQYF.

V gene TRBV5-1 combines with J gene TRBJ2-3, with a possible D match to TRBD2 (5 bases). V was trimmed by 3 bases and J by 6 bases, leaving 14 bases between them. The CDR3 runs 14 residues. Germline-derived CDR1 and CDR2 are SGHRS and YFSETQ. CDR3 in amino acids: CASSSVPGRDTQYF. As DNA, the CDR3 is TGCGCCAGCAGCTCAGTACCGGGAAGGGATACGCAGTATTTT.

The chain joins TRBV7-2 to TRBJ1-4; TRBD1 matches 7 bases. V dropped 0 bases and J dropped 4; count of bases not matched to a gene: 5. The V gene's germline CDR1 is SGHTA and CDR2 FQGNSA. The CDR3 loop spans 16 amino acids. CDR3 nucleotides: TGTGCCAGCAGCTTAGCCCCGGGACAGATTAATGAAAAACTGTTTTTT. It yields the protein CASSLAPGQINEKLFF. Supplemented by reference TRBV7-2 and TRBJ1-4, the full variable domain reads GAGVSQSPSNKVTEKGKDVELRCDPISGHTALYWYRQSLGQGLEFLIYFQGNSAPDKSGLPSDRFSAERTGGSVSTLTIQRTQQEDSAVYLCASSLAPGQINEKLFFGSGTQLSVL.

In regard to this clonotype: Relative to the germline gene, one junction end is altered; a read error may explain this. The chain uses TRBV5-6 and TRBJ2-1; 9 bases map to TRBD2. In germline, CDR1 is SGHDT, CDR2 YYEEEE. This CDR3 has 12 amino acids. The CDR3 DNA reads TGTGCCAGCAGCTTAGGTAGGGCTAGCGGGGCCTTC. This codes for CASSLGRASGAF.

A few counts support this clonotype. The rearrangement joins TRBV10-3 to TRBJ1-5; 8 bases fit TRBD1. J gave up 5 bases and V 6 bases, and 6 bases lay outside the gene matches. Germline CDR1 ENHRY, CDR2 SYGVKD. The CDR3 has 14 amino acids. CDR3 DNA: TGTGCCATCAGAGGACAGGGAATGGATCAGCCCCAGCATTTT. Protein product: CAIRGQGMDQPQHF.

This clonotype was observed a few times. The rearrangement links TRBV11-2 to TRBJ1-4; tentatively, D is TRBD1 (5 bases). This CDR3 has 15 amino acids. Looked up from germline, CDR1 is SGHAT and CDR2 is FQNNGV. V shed 1 base and J shed 8 bases, with 14 bases lying between them. For the CDR3, the DNA is TGTGCCAGCAGCTTAGTCTGGCAGGGAAAGGAAAAACTGTTTTTT. This codes for CASSLVWQGKEKLFF.

V is TRBV24-1 and J is TRBJ2-1, with TRBD1 identical over 11 bases. Looked up from germline, CDR1 is KGHDR and CDR2 is SFDVKD. The V and J ends lost 3 bases and 7 bases, in that order; junction bases with no gene match: 7. CDR3 length equals 16 residues. This CDR3 reads CATSDGTGGYSNEQFF. The CDR3 DNA follows: TGTGCCACCAGTGATGGGACAGGGGGATATAGTAATGAGCAGTTCTTC.

This sequence joins TRBV20-1 and TRBJ1-5, with 7 bases fitting TRBD1. Germline V gene sequence: CDR1 DFQATT, CDR2 SNEGSKA (reference sequence). The CDR3 is 13 residues long. The V gene end was trimmed by 5 bases and the J gene end by 4 bases; junction bases not matched to a gene: 5. The CDR3 region is CSARTGVNQPQHF. As DNA, the CDR3 is TGCAGTGCTCGGACAGGTGTTAATCAGCCCCAGCATTTT.

In its sample, this clonotype was seen a few times. This chain joins TRBV10-3 and TRBJ2-7; D is perhaps TRBD1 (6 bases). Trimming cost V 3 bases and J 1 base, with 10 bases left between them. The germline gives CDR1 ENHRY, CDR2 SYGVKD. CDR3 size: 14 residues. In nucleotides, the CDR3 is TGTGCCATCAGTGATTGGGGGCTTTCCTACGAGCAGTACTTC. Its translation: CAISDWGLSYEQYF.